Given below is one TCR beta chain in context. The antigen remains undetermined. Trimming took 3 bases from V and 7 from J; bases not matched to a gene: 12. This CDR3 is built from 15 residues. Germline assignment: CDR1 SGDLS and CDR2 YYNGEE. The sample comes from a study of T cell responses to AZD1222 COVID-19 vaccine. Study context: Pooling was applied to second doses at about 4 or about 12 weeks.

Sequenced by immunoSEQ multiplex PCR; TCRdb stores in-frame clones only, minus some. The table has fewer than 90,000 clones, about nine tenths seen once. Study-level findings and limits: No day 14 peak samples; only post-peak repertoires were characterized.

This chain connects TRBV9 to TRBJ1-1; TRBD1 agrees at 7 bases. The sequenced sample was peripheral blood, obtained on day 0 of AZD1222 vaccination. The receptor's source is an adult in good health. CDR3 in amino acids: CASSDKQGTGVEAFF. The CDR3 nucleotides read TGTGCCAGCAGCGACAAACAGGGGACGGGTGTTGAAGCTTTCTTT.